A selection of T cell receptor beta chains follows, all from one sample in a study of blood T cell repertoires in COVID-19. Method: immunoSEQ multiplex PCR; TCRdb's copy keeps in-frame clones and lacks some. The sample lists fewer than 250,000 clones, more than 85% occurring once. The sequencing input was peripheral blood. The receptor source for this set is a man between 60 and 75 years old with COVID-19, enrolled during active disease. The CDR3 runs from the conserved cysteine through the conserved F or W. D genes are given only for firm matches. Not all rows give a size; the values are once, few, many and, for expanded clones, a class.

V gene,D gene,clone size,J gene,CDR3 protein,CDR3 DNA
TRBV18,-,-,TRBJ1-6,CASSPSDRAYNSPLHF,TGTGCCAGCTCACCCTCAGACAGAGCCTATAATTCACCCCTCCACTTT
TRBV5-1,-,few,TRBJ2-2,CASSTSTSSTGELFF,TGCGCCAGCAGCACCAGTACTAGCTCCACCGGGGAGCTGTTTTTT
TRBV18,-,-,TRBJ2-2,CASSPRSGANTGELFF,TGTGCCAGCTCACCCAGGTCGGGGGCGAACACCGGGGAGCTGTTTTTT
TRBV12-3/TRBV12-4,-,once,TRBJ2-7,CASSLDSTYEQYF,TGTGCCAGCAGTTTAGACAGTACCTACGAGCAGTACTTC
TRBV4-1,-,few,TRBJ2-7,CASSHLARGNDEQYF,TGCGCCAGCAGCCATCTCGCCCGGGGTAACGACGAGCAGTACTTC
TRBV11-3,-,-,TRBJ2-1,CASSPSRAGSYNEQFF,TGTGCCAGCAGCCCAAGCCGAGCCGGCTCCTACAATGAGCAGTTCTTC
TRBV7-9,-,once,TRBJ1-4,CASSLAEVSNEKLFF,TGTGCCAGCAGCTTAGCCGAGGTCTCTAATGAAAAACTGTTTTTT
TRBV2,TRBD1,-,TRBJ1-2,CASSITGGGYGYTF,TGTGCCAGCAGCATTACAGGGGGCGGCTATGGCTACACCTTC
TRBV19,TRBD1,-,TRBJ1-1,CASSQTGGLAFF,TGTGCCAGTAGCCAAACAGGGGGCCTAGCTTTCTTT
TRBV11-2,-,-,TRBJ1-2,CASSLDHWSGAGGYTF,TGTGCCAGCAGCTTAGATCACTGGTCAGGGGCCGGCGGCTACACCTTC
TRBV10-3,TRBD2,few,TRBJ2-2,CAISGRTSGTGELFF,TGTGCCATCAGTGGCCGGACTAGCGGGACCGGGGAGCTGTTTTTT
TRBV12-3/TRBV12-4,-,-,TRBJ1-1,CASSLRANTEAFF,TGTGCCAGCAGTTTGCGGGCGAACACTGAAGCTTTCTTT
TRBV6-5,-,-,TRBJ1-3,CASGDRLSGNTIYF,TGTGCCAGCGGAGACAGACTCTCTGGAAACACCATATATTTT
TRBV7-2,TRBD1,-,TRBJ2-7,CASSNTGTGPYEQYF,TGTGCCAGCAGCAATACCGGGACAGGGCCCTACGAGCAGTACTTC
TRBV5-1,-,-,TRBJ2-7,CASSSMSGSYEQYF,TGCGCCAGCAGCTCGATGTCAGGATCCTACGAGCAGTACTTC
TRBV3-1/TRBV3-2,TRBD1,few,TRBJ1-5,CASSPGTGGGRPQHF,TGTGCCAGCAGCCCCGGGACAGGGGGTGGTCGGCCCCAGCATTTT
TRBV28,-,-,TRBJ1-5,CASSSPGQPQHF,TGTGCCAGCAGCTCCCCGGGGCAGCCCCAGCATTTT
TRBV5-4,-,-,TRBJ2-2,CATQNIAGSSNTGELFF,TGTGCCACCCAAAATATAGCCGGCAGTTCGAACACCGGGGAGCTGTTTTTT
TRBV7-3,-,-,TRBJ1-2,CASSLGGSRNYGYTF,TGTGCCAGCAGCTTAGGGGGCTCCAGGAACTATGGCTACACCTTC
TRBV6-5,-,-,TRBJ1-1,CASRVSSMNTEAFF,TGTGCCAGCCGGGTCTCTTCCATGAACACTGAAGCTTTCTTT
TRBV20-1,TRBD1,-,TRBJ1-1,CSAGTAEAFF,TGCAGTGCCGGGACAGCTGAAGCTTTCTTT
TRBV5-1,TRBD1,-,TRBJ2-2,CASSLGGQGWRELFF,TGCGCCAGCAGCTTGGGTGGACAGGGTTGGAGGGAGCTGTTTTTT
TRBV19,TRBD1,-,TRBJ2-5,CASSIDATGRLMETQYF,TGTGCCAGTAGTATAGATGCGACAGGGCGGCTCATGGAGACCCAGTACTTC
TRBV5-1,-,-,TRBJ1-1,CASSLALGSATEAFF,TGCGCCAGCAGCTTGGCCCTAGGATCCGCCACTGAAGCTTTCTTT
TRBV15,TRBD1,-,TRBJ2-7,CATRPGTGVGRGEQYF,TGTGCCACCCGCCCCGGGACAGGGGTAGGTAGGGGCGAGCAGTACTTC
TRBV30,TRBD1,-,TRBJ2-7,CAWSGRQGAYEQYF,TGTGCCTGGAGTGGTCGACAGGGGGCCTACGAGCAGTACTTC
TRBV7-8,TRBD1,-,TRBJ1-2,CASSYPTGGAYGYTF,TGTGCCAGCAGCTACCCGACAGGGGGCGCCTATGGCTACACCTTC
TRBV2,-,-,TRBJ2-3,CASWGGTDTQYF,TGTGCCAGCTGGGGGGGCACAGATACGCAGTATTTT
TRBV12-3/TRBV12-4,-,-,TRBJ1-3,CASSLGGADTIYF,TGTGCCAGCAGTTTGGGGGGGGCGGACACCATATATTTT
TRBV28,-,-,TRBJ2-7,CASNGLGGAVEQYF,TGTGCCAGCAACGGTTTAGGAGGGGCGGTCGAGCAGTACTTC
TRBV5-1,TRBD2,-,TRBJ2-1,CASSSKTSGGYNEQFF,TGCGCCAGCAGCTCTAAGACTAGCGGGGGATACAATGAGCAGTTCTTC
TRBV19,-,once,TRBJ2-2,CASSSGRLPNTGELFF,TGTGCCAGTAGTAGTGGGAGACTACCGAACACCGGGGAGCTGTTTTTT
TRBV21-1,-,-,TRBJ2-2,CASSGGDRENTGELFF,TGTGCCAGCAGCGGGGGGGACAGGGAGAACACCGGGGAGCTGTTTTTT
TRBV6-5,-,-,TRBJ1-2,CASRLQGTNYGYTF,TGTGCCAGCAGATTACAGGGTACCAACTATGGCTACACCTTC
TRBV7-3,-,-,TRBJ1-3,CASSLYGPGSSGNTIYF,TGTGCCAGCAGCTTATATGGCCCGGGGAGCTCTGGAAACACCATATATTTT
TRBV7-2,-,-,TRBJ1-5,CASGAPGNQPQHF,TGTGCCAGCGGGGCACCGGGCAATCAGCCCCAGCATTTT
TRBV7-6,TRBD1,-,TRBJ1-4,CASSYNRGNNEKLFF,TGTGCCAGCAGCTATAACAGGGGGAATAATGAAAAACTGTTTTTT
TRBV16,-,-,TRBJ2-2,CASSKDSPGELFF,TGTGCCAGCAGCAAGGACAGTCCCGGGGAGCTGTTTTTT
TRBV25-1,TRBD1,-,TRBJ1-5,CASSGQGGQPQHF,TGTGCCAGCAGTGGACAGGGCGGTCAGCCCCAGCATTTT
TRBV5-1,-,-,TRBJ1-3,CASSLGGIPGSNEKRGNTIYF,TGCGCCAGCAGCTTGGGAGGTATTCCGGGATCGAACGAGAAACGTGGAAACACCATATATTTT
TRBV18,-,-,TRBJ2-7,CASSPQGGYEQYF,TGTGCCAGCTCTCCGCAGGGGGGTTACGAGCAGTACTTC
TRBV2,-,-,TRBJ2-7,CASGGDYEQYF,TGTGCCAGCGGCGGGGATTACGAGCAGTACTTC
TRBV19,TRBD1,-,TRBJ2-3,CASSRTAGTGSTDTQYF,TGTGCCAGTAGTAGGACGGCCGGGACAGGGAGCACAGATACGCAGTATTTT
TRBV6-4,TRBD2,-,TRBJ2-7,CASVTSGNSSYEQYF,TGTGCCAGCGTTACTAGCGGTAATAGCTCCTACGAGCAGTACTTC
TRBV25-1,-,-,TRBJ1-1,CASHGIYTEAFF,TGTGCCAGCCACGGGATCTACACTGAAGCTTTCTTT
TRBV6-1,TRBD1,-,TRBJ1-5,CASSADRVPSNQPQHF,TGTGCCAGCAGTGCGGACAGGGTCCCGAGCAATCAGCCCCAGCATTTT
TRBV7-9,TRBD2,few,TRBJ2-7,CASSPGTSGVMDEQYF,TGTGCCAGCAGCCCTGGGACTAGCGGGGTCATGGACGAGCAGTACTTC
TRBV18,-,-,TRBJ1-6,CASSPRQLDSPLHF,TGTGCCAGCTCACCACGCCAGTTGGATTCACCCCTCCACTTT
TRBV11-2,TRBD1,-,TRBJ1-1,CASSPRGTLNTEAFF,TGTGCCAGCAGCCCCAGGGGGACCTTGAACACTGAAGCTTTCTTT
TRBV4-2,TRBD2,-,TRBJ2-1,CASSPGLAGNEQFF,TGTGCCAGCAGCCCGGGACTAGCGGGAAATGAGCAGTTCTTC
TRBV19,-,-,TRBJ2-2,CASSPKGFGGSWVTGELFF,TGTGCCAGTAGTCCAAAGGGTTTTGGGGGCTCGTGGGTCACCGGGGAGCTGTTTTTT
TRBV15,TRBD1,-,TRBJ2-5,CATESSTGGRQETQYF,TGTGCCACCGAGTCCTCGACAGGGGGTAGGCAAGAGACCCAGTACTTC
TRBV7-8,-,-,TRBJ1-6,CASSLGLFGTQNSPLHF,TGTGCCAGCAGCTTAGGGCTATTTGGGACACAGAATTCACCCCTCCACTTT